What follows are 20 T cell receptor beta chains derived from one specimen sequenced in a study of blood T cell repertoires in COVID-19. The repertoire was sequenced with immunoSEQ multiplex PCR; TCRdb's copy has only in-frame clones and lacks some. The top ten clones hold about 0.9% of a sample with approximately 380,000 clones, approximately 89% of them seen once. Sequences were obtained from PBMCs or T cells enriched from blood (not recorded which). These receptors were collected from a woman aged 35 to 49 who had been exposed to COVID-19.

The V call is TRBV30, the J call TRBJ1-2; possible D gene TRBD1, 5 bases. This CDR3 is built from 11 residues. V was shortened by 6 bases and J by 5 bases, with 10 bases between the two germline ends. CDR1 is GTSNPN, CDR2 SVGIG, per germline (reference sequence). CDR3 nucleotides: TGTGCCTGTGACAGCATATATGGCTACACCTTC. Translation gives CACDSIYGYTF.

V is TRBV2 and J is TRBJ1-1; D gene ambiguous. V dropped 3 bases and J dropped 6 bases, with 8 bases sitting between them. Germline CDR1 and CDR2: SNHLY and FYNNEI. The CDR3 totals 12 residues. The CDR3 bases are TGTGCCAGCAGTGAGTTGAGGGCTGAAGCTTTCTTT. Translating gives CASSELRAEAFF.

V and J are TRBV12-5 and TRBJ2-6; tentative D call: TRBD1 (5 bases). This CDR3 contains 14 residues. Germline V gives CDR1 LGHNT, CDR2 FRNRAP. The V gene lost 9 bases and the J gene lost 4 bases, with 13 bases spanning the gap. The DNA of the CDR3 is TGTGCTAGCCAGGGTTTCTCGGGGGCCAACGTCCTGACTTTC. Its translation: CASQGFSGANVLTF.

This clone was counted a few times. Written as DNA, the CDR3 is TGTGCCTGGAGCAGGGTACCTAATGAAAAACTGTTTTTT. It encodes CAWSRVPNEKLFF. V usage is TRBV30 and J usage is TRBJ1-4, with a possible D match to TRBD1 (5 bases). Germline CDR1 and CDR2: GTSNPN and SVGIG (reference sequence). V lost 3 bases and J lost 3, with 8 bases in between. The CDR3 is made up of 13 amino acids.

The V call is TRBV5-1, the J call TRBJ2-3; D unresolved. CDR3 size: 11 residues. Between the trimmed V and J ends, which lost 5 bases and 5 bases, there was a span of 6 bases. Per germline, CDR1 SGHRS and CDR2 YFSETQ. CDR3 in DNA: TGCGCCAGCAGGCTCGGAGATACGCAGTATTTT. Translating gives CASRLGDTQYF.

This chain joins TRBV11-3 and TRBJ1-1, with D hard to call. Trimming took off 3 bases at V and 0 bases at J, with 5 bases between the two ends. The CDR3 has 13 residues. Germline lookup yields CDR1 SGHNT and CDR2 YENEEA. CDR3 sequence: CASSFYMNTEAFF. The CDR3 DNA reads TGTGCCAGCAGCTTTTATATGAACACTGAAGCTTTCTTT. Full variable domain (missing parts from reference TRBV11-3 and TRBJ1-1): EAGVVQSPRYKIIEKKQPVAFWCNPISGHNTLYWYLQNLGQGPELLIRYENEEAVDDSQLPKDRFSAERLKGVDSTLKIQPAELGDSAVYLCASSFYMNTEAFFGQGTRLTVV.

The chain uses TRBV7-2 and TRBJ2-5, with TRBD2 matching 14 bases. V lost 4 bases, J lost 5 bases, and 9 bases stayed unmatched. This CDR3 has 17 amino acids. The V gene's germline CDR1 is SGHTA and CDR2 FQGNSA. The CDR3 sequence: CASSSTRLAGGRETQYF. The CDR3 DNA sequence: TGTGCCAGCAGCTCGACACGACTAGCGGGAGGGCGGGAGACCCAGTACTTC.

This chain's CDR3 is CASSLGQSYNSPLHF. In nucleotides, the CDR3 is TGTGCCAGCAGCTTGGGGCAGTCCTATAATTCACCCCTCCACTTT. The chain uses TRBV5-4 and TRBJ1-6; D gene unclear. V dropped 0 bases and J dropped 1 base, with 5 bases sitting between them. This CDR3 comprises 15 residues. Germline lookup yields CDR1 SGHNT and CDR2 YYREEE (reference sequence).

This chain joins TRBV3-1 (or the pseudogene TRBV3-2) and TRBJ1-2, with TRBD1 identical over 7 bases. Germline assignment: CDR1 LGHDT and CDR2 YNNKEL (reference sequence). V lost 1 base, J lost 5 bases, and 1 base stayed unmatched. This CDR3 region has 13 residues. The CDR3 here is CASSQVGQYGYTF. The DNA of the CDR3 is TGTGCCAGCAGCCAAGTGGGACAGTATGGCTACACCTTC.

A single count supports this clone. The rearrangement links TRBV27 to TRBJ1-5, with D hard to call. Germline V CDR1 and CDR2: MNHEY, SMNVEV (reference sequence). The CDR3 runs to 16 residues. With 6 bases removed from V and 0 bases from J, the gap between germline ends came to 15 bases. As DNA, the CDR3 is TGTGCCAGCAGGCCCTTAGACGGAGATAGCAATCAGCCCCAGCATTTT. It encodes CASRPLDGDSNQPQHF.

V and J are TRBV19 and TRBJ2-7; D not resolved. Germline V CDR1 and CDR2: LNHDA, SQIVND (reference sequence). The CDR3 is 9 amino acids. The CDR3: CGRHYEQYF. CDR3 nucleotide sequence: TGTGGCCGACACTACGAGCAGTACTTC.

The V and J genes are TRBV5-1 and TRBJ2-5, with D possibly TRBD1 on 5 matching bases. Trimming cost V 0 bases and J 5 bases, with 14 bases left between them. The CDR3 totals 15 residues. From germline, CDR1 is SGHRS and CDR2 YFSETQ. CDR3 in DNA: TGCGCCAGCAGCTTGGACGCGGACACAAGGGAGACCCAGTACTTC. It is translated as CASSLDADTRETQYF.

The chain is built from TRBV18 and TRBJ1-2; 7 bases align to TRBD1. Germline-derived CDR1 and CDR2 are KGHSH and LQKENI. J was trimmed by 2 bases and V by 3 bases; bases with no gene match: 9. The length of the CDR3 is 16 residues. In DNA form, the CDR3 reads TGTGCCAGCTCACCGACGGACAGGCCCGTGAACTATGGCTACACCTTC. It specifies CASSPTDRPVNYGYTF.

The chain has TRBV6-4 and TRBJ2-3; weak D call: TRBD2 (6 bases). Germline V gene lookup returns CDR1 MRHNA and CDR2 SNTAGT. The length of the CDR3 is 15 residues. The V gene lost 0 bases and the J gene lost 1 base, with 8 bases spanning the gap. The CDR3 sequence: CASSDSGGGTDTQYF. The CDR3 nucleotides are TGTGCCAGCAGTGACTCGGGGGGTGGCACAGATACGCAGTATTTT.

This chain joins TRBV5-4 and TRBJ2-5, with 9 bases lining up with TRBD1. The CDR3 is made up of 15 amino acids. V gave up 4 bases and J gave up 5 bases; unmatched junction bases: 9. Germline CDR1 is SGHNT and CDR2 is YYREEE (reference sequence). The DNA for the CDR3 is TGTGCCAGCAGCGTTTCGGGACAGGGACAGGAGACCCAGTACTTC. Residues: CASSVSGQGQETQYF.

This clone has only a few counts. The CDR3 coding sequence is TGTGCCAGCAGTTACTCACCTAGCGGCTACGAGCAGTACTTC. Translated, it gives CASSYSPSGYEQYF. V is TRBV6-6 and J is TRBJ2-7; 7 nucleotides line up with TRBD2. The V and J ends lost 0 bases and 3 bases, in that order; junction bases with no gene match: 2. The CDR3 loop spans 14 amino acids. In germline, CDR1 is MNHNY, CDR2 SVGAGI (reference sequence).

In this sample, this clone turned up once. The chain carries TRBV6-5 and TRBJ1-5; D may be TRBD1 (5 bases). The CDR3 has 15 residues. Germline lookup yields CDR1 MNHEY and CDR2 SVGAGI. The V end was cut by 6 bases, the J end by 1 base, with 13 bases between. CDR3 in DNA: TGTGCCAGCAGCTTAGCACCAGGGAGCAATCAGCCCCAGCATTTT. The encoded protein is CASSLAPGSNQPQHF.

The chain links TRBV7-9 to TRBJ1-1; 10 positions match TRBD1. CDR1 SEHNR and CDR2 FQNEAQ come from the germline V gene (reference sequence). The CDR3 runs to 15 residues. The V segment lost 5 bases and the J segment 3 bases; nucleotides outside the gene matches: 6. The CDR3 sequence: CASSASGTGDTEAFF. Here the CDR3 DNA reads TGTGCCAGCAGCGCGTCCGGGACAGGGGACACTGAAGCTTTCTTT.

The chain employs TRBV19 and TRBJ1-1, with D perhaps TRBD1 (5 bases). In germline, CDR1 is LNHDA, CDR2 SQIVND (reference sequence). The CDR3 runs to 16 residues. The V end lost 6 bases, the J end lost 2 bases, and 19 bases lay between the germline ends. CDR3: CASRKMDTRRNTEAFF. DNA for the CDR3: TGTGCCAGTAGGAAAATGGACACCCGGCGTAACACTGAAGCTTTCTTT.

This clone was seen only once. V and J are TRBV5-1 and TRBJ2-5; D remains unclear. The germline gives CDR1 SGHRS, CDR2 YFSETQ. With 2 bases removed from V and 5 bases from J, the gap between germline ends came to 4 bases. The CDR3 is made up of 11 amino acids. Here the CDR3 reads CASSFEETQYF. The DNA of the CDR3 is TGCGCCAGCAGCTTCGAGGAGACCCAGTACTTC.